The T cell receptor beta chain under discussion was sequenced for a study of blood T cell repertoires in COVID-19. Study background: Acute-phase and convalescent COVID-19 samples originated in the United States, Italy and Spain.

The CDR3 consists of 15 residues. CDR1 is MNHEY, CDR2 SVGAGI, per germline. The V segment lost 4 bases and the J segment 5 bases; nucleotides outside the gene matches: 7. Clones were read by immunoSEQ multiplex PCR, and TCRdb kept only the in-frame ones, dropping some. The profile shows a few hundred thousand clones, approximately 90% of them singletons. Material: peripheral blood. The gene calls are TRBV6-5 and TRBJ1-5; 8 bases match TRBD1. This clonotype originated in a man between 18 and 35 years old with active or convalescent COVID-19. This CDR3 reads CASSSGTGGHQPQHF. The DNA of the CDR3 is TGTGCCAGCAGTTCTGGGACAGGTGGGCATCAGCCCCAGCATTTT.